This record concerns one TCR beta chain sequence. Trimming took 3 bases from V and 0 from J, leaving 9 bases between them. Per germline, CDR1 SGHNT and CDR2 YENEEA. The CDR3 loop spans 14 amino acids. Some clones are missing from TCRdb's copy, which holds only in-frame ones; the method was immunoSEQ multiplex PCR. The table shows some 86,000 clones, with about 92% occurring only once. This sample is drawn from a study of OX40 agonist ivuxolimab in advanced cancers. This sample comprised CD4+ or CD8+ T cells sorted from blood, obtained in a trial of the OX40 agonist ivuxolimab. The V gene is TRBV11-3, the J gene TRBJ2-7; TRBD2 is a possible D gene (5 bases). The sequence was collected from an adult with an advanced solid tumor such as melanoma, head and neck, liver or kidney cancer. The CDR3: CASSLDFNSYEQYF. The DNA for the CDR3 is TGTGCCAGCAGCTTGGACTTTAACTCCTACGAGCAGTACTTC. Full variable domain (rest looked up from reference TRBV11-3 and TRBJ2-7): EAGVVQSPRYKIIEKKQPVAFWCNPISGHNTLYWYLQNLGQGPELLIRYENEEAVDDSQLPKDRFSAERLKGVDSTLKIQPAELGDSAVYLCASSLDFNSYEQYFGPGTRLTVT.